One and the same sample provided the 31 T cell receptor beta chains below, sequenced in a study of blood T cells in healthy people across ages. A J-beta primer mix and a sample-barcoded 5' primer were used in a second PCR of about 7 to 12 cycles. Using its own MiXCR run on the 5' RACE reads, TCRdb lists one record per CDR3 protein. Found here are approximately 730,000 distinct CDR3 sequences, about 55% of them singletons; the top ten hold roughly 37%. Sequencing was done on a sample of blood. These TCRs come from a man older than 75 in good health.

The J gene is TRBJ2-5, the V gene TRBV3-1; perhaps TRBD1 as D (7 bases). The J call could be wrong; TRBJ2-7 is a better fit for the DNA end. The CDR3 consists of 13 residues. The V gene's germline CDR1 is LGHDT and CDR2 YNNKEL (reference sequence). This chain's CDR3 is CATQGGPVYEQYF. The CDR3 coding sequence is TGTGCCACCCAGGGGGGACCCGTCTACGAGCAGTACTTC.

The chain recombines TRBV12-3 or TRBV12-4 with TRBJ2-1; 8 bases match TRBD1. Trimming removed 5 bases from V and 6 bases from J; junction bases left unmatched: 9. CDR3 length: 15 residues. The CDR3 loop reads CASSLDRASTNEQFF. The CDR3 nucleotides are TGTGCCAGCAGTCTGGACAGGGCCTCGACCAATGAGCAGTTCTTC.

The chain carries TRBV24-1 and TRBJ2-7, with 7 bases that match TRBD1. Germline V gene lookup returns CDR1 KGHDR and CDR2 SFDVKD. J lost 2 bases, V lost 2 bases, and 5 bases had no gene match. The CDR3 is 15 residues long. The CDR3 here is CATSDSGQAAYEQYF. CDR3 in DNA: TGTGCCACCAGTGATTCCGGACAGGCGGCCTACGAGCAGTACTTC.

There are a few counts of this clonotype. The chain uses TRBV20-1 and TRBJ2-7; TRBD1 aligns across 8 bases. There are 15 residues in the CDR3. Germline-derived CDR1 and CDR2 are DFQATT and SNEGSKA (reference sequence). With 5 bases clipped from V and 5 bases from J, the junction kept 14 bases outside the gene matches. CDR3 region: CSAPRSGGAVHEQYF. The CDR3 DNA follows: TGCAGTGCTCCCCGGTCAGGGGGCGCGGTCCACGAGCAGTACTTC.

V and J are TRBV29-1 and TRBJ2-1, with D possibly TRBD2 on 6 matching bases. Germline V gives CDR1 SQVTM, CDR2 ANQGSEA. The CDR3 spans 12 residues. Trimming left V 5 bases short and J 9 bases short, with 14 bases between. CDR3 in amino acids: CSVILLALEQFF. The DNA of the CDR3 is TGCAGCGTTATTCTCCTAGCGCTTGAGCAGTTCTTC.

This CDR3 reads CASSSGRVLAGEAREGGYNEQYF. CDR3 bases: TGCGCCAGCAGCTCGGGACGGGTACTAGCGGGAGAGGCCCGGGAGGGGGGCTACAATGAGCAGTACTTC. The chain links TRBV5-1 to TRBJ2-7; 11 positions agree with TRBD2. The CDR3 is 23 amino acids. Germline CDR1 is SGHRS and CDR2 is YFSETQ. The V and J ends lost 3 bases and 7 bases, in that order; junction bases with no gene match: 33.

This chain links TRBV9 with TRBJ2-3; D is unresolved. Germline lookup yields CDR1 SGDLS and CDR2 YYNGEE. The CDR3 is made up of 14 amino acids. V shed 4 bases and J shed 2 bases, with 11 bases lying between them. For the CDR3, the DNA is TGTGCCAGCAGCTTGTCCCTTTTCACAGATACGCAGTATTTT. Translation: CASSLSLFTDTQYF.

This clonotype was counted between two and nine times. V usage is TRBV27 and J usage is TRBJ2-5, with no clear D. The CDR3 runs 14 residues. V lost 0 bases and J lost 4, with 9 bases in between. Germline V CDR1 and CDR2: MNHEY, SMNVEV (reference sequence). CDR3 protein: CASSLSFLVETQYF. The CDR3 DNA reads TGTGCCAGCAGTTTATCGTTTCTAGTAGAGACCCAGTACTTC.

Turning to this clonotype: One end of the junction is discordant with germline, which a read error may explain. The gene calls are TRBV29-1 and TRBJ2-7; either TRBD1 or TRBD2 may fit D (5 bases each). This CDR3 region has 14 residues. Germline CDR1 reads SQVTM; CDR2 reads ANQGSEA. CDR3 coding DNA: TGCAGCGTTTATCGGGGACGGGGACCCTACGAGCGGTACTTC. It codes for CSVYRGRGPYERYF.

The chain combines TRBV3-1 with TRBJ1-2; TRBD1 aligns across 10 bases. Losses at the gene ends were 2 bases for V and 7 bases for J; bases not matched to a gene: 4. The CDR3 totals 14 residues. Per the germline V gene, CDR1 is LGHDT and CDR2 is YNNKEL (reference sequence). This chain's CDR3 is CASSQSGTGVGYTF. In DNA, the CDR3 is TGTGCCAGCAGCCAATCCGGGACAGGGGTTGGCTACACCTTC.

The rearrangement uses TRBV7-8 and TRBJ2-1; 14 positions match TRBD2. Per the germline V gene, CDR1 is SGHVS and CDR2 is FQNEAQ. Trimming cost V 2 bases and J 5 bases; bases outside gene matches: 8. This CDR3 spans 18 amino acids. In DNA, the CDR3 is TGTGCCAGCAGCTTAAGAGGACTAGCGGGAGGCAAGAACAATGAGCAGTTCTTC. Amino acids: CASSLRGLAGGKNNEQFF. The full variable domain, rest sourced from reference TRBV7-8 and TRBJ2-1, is GAGVSQSPRYKVAKRGQDVALRCDPISGHVSLFWYQQALGQGPEFLTYFQNEAQLDKSGLPSDRFFAERPEGSVSTLKIQRTQQEDSAVYLCASSLRGLAGGKNNEQFFGPGTRLTVL.

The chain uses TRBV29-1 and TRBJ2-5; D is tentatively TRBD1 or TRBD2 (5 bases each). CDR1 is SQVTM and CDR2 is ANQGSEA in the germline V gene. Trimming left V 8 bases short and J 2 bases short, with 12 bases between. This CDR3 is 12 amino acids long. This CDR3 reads CSTSGTQETQYF. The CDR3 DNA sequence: TGCAGCACCTCCGGGACGCAAGAGACCCAGTACTTC.

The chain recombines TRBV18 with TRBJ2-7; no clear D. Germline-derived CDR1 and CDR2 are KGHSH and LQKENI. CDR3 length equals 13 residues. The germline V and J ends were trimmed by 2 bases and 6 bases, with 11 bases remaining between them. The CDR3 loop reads CASSPIPSGEQYF. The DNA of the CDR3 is TGTGCCAGCTCACCAATCCCGTCGGGCGAGCAGTACTTC.

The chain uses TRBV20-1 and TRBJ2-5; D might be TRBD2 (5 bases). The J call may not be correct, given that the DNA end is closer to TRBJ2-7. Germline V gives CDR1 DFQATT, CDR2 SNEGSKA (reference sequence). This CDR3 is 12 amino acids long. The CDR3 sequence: CSAQKILGEQYF. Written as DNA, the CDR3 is TGCAGTGCGCAAAAAATACTAGGCGAGCAGTACTTC.

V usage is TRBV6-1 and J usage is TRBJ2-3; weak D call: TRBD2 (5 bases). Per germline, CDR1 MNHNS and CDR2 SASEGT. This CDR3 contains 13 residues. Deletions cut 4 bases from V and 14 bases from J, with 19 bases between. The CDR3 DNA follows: TGTGCCAGCAGTGGAGACTCGAGCGGATACGCGTATTTT. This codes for CASSGDSSGYAYF.

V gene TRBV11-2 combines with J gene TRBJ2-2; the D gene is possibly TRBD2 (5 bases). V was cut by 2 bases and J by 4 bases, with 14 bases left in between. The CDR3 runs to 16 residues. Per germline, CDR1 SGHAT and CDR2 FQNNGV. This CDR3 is CASSLPRLGSTGELFF. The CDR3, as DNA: TGTGCCAGCAGCTTACCACGATTAGGGAGCACCGGGGAGCTGTTTTTT.

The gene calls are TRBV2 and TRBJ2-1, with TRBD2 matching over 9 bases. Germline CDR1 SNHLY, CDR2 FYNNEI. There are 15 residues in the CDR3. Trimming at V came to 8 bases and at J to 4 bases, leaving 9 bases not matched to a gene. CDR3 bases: TGTGCCAGCGTATCTAGCGGGATTACGTACAATGAGCAGTTCTTC. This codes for CASVSSGITYNEQFF. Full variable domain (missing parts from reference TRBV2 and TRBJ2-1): EPEVTQTPSHQVTQMGQEVILRCVPISNHLYFYWYRQILGQKVEFLVSFYNNEISEKSEIFDDQFSVERPDGSNFTLKIRSTKLEDSAMYFCASVSSGITYNEQFFGPGTRLTVL.

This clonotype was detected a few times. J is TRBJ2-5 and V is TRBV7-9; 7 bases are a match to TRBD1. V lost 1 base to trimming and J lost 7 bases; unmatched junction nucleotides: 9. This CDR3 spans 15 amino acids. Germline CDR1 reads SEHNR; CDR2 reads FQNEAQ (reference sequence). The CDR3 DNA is TGTGCCAGCAGCTTAGGTCGGACAGGCCTGGGGACCCAGTACTTC. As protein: CASSLGRTGLGTQYF.

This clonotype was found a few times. The CDR3 spells CASSTGTGGYGYTF. The CDR3 DNA sequence: TGCGCCAGCAGCACAGGGACAGGAGGCTATGGCTACACCTTC. The V gene is TRBV5-1, the J gene TRBJ1-2, with 8 nucleotides matching TRBD1. With 4 bases clipped from V and 4 bases from J, the junction kept 6 bases outside the gene matches. The CDR3 extends over 14 amino acids. The germline CDR1 and CDR2 sequences are SGHRS and YFSETQ.

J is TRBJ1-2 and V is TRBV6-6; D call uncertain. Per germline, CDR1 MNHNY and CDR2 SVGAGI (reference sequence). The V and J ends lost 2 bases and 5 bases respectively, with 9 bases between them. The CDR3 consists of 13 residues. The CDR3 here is CASSYEGEYGYTF. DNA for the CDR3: TGTGCCAGCAGTTACGAGGGAGAGTATGGCTACACCTTC.

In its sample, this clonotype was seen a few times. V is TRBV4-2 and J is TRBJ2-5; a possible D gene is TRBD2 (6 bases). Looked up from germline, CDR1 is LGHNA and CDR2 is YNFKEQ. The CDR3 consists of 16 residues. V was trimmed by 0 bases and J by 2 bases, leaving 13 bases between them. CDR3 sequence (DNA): TGTGCCAGCAGCCAAGAACCGCTAGCGCCACAAGAGACCCAGTACTTC. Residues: CASSQEPLAPQETQYF.

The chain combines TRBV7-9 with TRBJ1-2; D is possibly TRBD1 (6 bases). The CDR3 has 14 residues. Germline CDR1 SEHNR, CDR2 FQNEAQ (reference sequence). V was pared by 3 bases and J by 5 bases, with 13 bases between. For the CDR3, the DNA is TGTGCCAGCAGCTTTTTGGGGACAAGTTATGGCTACACCTTC. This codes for CASSFLGTSYGYTF.

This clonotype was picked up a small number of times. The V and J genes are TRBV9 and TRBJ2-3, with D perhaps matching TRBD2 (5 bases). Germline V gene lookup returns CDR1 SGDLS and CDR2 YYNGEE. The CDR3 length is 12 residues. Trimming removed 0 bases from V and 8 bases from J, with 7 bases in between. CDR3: CASSVARGTQYF. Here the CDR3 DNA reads TGTGCCAGCAGCGTAGCACGGGGTACGCAGTATTTT.

CDR3 protein: CASRAQGGISYEQYF. The CDR3 bases are TGTGCCAGCAGGGCACAGGGCGGAATCTCCTACGAGCAGTACTTC. The chain combines TRBV2 with TRBJ2-7; D might be TRBD1 (6 bases). CDR1 SNHLY and CDR2 FYNNEI come from the germline V gene. With 6 bases removed from V and 0 bases from J, the gap between germline ends came to 15 bases. This CDR3 has 15 residues.

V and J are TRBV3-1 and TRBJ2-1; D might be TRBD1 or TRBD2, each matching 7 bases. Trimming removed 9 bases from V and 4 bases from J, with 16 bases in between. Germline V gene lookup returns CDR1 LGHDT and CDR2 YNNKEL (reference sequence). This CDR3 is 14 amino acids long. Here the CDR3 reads CASRRQGGYNEQFF. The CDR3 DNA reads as TGTGCCAGTAGAAGACAGGGAGGGTACAATGAGCAGTTCTTC.

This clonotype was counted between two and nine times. In DNA form, the CDR3 reads TGTGCCAGCAACGTTGGACTAGCGGCCAAGGGGACCCAGTACTTC. Protein product: CASNVGLAAKGTQYF. This chain uses TRBV2 with TRBJ2-5; TRBD2 matches 10 bases. Germline V gene lookup returns CDR1 SNHLY and CDR2 FYNNEI. This CDR3 spans 15 amino acids. Trimming removed 7 bases from V and 7 bases from J; junction bases left unmatched: 12.

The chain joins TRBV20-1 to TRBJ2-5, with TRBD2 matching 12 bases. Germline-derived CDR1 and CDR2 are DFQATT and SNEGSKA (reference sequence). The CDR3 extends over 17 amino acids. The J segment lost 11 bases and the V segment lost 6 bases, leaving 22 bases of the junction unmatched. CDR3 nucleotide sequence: TGCAGTGCCTATACGACTAGCGGGAGCGTCTCCTACAATGAGCAGTACTTC. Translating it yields CSAYTTSGSVSYNEQYF.

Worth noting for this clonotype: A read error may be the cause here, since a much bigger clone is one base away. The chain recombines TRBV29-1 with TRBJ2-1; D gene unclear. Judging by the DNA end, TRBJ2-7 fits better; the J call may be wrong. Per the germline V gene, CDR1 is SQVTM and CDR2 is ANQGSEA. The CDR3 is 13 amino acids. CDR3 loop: CSAIFGSYNEQYF. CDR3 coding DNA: TGCAGCGCGATATTCGGCTCCTACAATGAGCAGTACTTC.

CDR3 bases: TGCAGTGCTAGAGAGGACGCTGGATTCATGGATACGCAGTATTTT. Translating gives CSAREDAGFMDTQYF. This chain connects TRBV20-1 to TRBJ2-3; D uncertain. Trimming removed 0 bases from V and 6 bases from J, with 16 bases in between. This CDR3 is 15 amino acids long. CDR1 and CDR2 (germline): DFQATT, SNEGSKA (reference sequence).

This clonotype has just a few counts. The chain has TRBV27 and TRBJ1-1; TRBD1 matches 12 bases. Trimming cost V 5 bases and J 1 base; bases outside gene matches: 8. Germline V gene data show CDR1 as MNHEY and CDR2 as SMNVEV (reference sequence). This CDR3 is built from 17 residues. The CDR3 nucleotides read TGTGCCAGCAGTCCCCTGGGACAGGGGGCCCGGAACACTGAAGCTTTCTTT. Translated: CASSPLGQGARNTEAFF.

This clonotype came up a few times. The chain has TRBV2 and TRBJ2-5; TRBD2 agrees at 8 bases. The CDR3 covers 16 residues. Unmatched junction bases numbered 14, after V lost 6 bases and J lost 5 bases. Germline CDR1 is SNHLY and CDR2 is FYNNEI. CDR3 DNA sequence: TGTGCCAGCAGCGGCACGGGAGGGGGGAGGGGTGAGACCCAGTACTTC. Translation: CASSGTGGGRGETQYF.